Below are 27 T cell receptor beta chains sequenced from a single sample in a study of OX40 agonist ivuxolimab in advanced cancers. TCRdb keeps only in-frame clones here, not all; method: immunoSEQ multiplex PCR. The sample lists 70,000 to 90,000 clones; 84% were seen once. Sequenced here: CD4+ or CD8+ T cells sorted from blood, sampled in a trial of the OX40 agonist ivuxolimab. The source of these receptors is an adult with an advanced solid tumor such as melanoma, head and neck, liver or kidney cancer.

The chain links TRBV7-9 to TRBJ2-1; possible D gene TRBD1, 6 bases. There are 16 residues in the CDR3. CDR1 is SEHNR and CDR2 is FQNEAQ in the germline V gene (reference sequence). V lost 5 bases, J lost 8 bases, and 22 bases lay in between. The CDR3 loop is CASSQDSLLVGDEQFF. CDR3 in DNA: TGTGCCAGCAGCCAGGACAGCCTTCTTGTTGGGGATGAGCAGTTCTTC.

This clone was observed once. This sequence joins TRBV7-2 and TRBJ2-3, with 13 bases that match TRBD2. The CDR3 sequence is 17 residues long. The V gene's germline CDR1 is SGHTA and CDR2 FQGNSA. Trimming took 4 bases from V and 3 from J; bases not matched to a gene: 7. The CDR3: CASSSKMTSGRTDTQYF. CDR3 bases: TGTGCCAGCAGCTCAAAGATGACTAGCGGGAGGACAGATACGCAGTATTTT.

The V and J genes are TRBV4-3 and TRBJ1-1; D is ambiguous. The germline V gene encodes CDR1 LGHNA and CDR2 YSLEER. CDR3 length equals 13 residues. Trimming stripped 5 bases from V and 1 base from J, with 8 bases between. The CDR3 DNA is TGCGCCAGCAGCAATGACTGGAACACTGAAGCTTTCTTT. This sequence encodes CASSNDWNTEAFF.

This clone was observed a few times. Different DNA sequences within this sample yield the same CDR3. The chain recombines TRBV11-3 with TRBJ2-3; perhaps TRBD2 as D (5 bases). Looked up from germline, CDR1 is SGHNT and CDR2 is YENEEA. V gave up 2 bases and J gave up 0 bases, with 6 bases separating them. The CDR3 runs to 14 residues. CDR3 nucleotides: TGTGCCAGCAGCTTAACTAGTAGCACAGATACGCAGTATTTT. Its translation is CASSLTSSTDTQYF.

This clone was detected a few times. J is TRBJ2-1 and V is TRBV29-1; D gene unclear. The V end was cut by 6 bases, the J end by 4 bases, with 4 bases between. Germline lookup yields CDR1 SQVTM and CDR2 ANQGSEA. The CDR3 spans 10 residues. Written as DNA, the CDR3 is TGCAGCGTGGAGTACAATGAGCAGTTCTTC. Translated: CSVEYNEQFF.

The V and J genes are TRBV13 and TRBJ1-4; 9 bases fit TRBD1. Germline CDR1 is PRHDT and CDR2 is FYEKMQ (reference sequence). V dropped 3 bases and J dropped 8; count of bases not matched to a gene: 4. There are 14 residues in the CDR3. CDR3 loop: CASSFGTGNEKLFF. CDR3 DNA sequence: TGTGCCAGCAGCTTTGGGACAGGGAACGAAAAACTGTTTTTT.

Here the CDR3 reads CASSLSPEVYGYTF. The CDR3 DNA sequence: TGTGCCAGCAGTTTGTCTCCGGAGGTCTATGGCTACACCTTC. V usage is TRBV28 and J usage is TRBJ1-2; D uncertain. The length of the CDR3 is 14 residues. The germline CDR1 and CDR2 sequences are MDHEN and SYDVKM. V was shortened by 3 bases and J by 4 bases, with 12 bases between the two germline ends.

This rearrangement joins TRBV7-2 to TRBJ2-1, with TRBD1 as a possible D gene (5 bases). This CDR3 spans 14 amino acids. Trimming cost V 2 bases and J 9 bases, with 14 bases left between them. In germline, CDR1 is SGHTA, CDR2 FQGNSA. The CDR3 reads CASSLQGPYGEQFF. The CDR3 coding sequence is TGTGCCAGCAGCTTACAGGGCCCGTATGGTGAGCAGTTCTTC.

The V gene is TRBV28, the J gene TRBJ1-3; unclear D gene. The V gene's germline CDR1 is MDHEN and CDR2 SYDVKM. The CDR3 extends over 14 amino acids. The germline V and J ends were trimmed by 6 bases and 4 bases, with 13 bases remaining between them. CDR3 region: CASRDPPKGNTIYF. CDR3 DNA sequence: TGTGCCAGCAGGGACCCACCGAAGGGAAACACCATATATTTT.

This chain uses TRBV5-1 with TRBJ2-3; the D gene is possibly TRBD1 (6 bases). V lost 4 bases to trimming and J lost 2 bases, with 11 bases between them. The CDR3 loop spans 14 amino acids. Germline assignment: CDR1 SGHRS and CDR2 YFSETQ. The CDR3 here is CASSQGHPTDTQYF. The CDR3 region has the DNA TGCGCCAGCAGCCAGGGACACCCCACAGATACGCAGTATTTT.

The gene calls are TRBV5-1 and TRBJ2-5, with a weak D call TRBD2 (5 bases). The CDR3 is 15 residues long. Trimming cost V 3 bases and J 5 bases, with 17 bases left between them. Looked up from germline, CDR1 is SGHRS and CDR2 is YFSETQ. The CDR3 spells CASSWTIEDSETQYF. The CDR3 DNA sequence: TGCGCCAGCAGCTGGACGATCGAGGACTCGGAGACCCAGTACTTC.

CDR3 region: CASSLWGQGSGQPQHF. The CDR3 DNA follows: TGTGCCAGCAGTTTATGGGGACAGGGGTCGGGTCAGCCCCAGCATTTT. The V and J genes are TRBV28 and TRBJ1-5, with 10 bases that match TRBD1. The germline V gene encodes CDR1 MDHEN and CDR2 SYDVKM. The CDR3 is 16 amino acids. Trimming took 0 bases from V and 6 from J; bases not matched to a gene: 5. The full variable domain, in which reference TRBV28 and TRBJ1-5 provide the parts outside the CDR3, is DVKVTQSSRYLVKRTGEKVFLECVQDMDHENMFWYRQDPGLGLRLIYFSYDVKMKEKGDIPEGYSVSREKKERFSLILESASTNQTSMYLCASSLWGQGSGQPQHFGDGTRLSIL.

The chain uses TRBV11-1 and TRBJ2-7; D is undetermined. The germline gives CDR1 SGHAT, CDR2 FQDESV (reference sequence). V was shortened by 0 bases and J by 2 bases, with 8 bases between the two germline ends. CDR3 size: 14 residues. CDR3 coding DNA: TGTGCCAGCAGCTTAGCGCCCATAACCTACGAGCAGTACTTC. Residues: CASSLAPITYEQYF.

V is TRBV7-3 and J is TRBJ1-1, with 8 nucleotides matching TRBD1. This CDR3 has 13 residues. CDR1 and CDR2 (germline): SGHTA, FQGTGA. V lost 4 bases and J lost 5; bases outside the gene matches: 3. The CDR3 spells CASSSHRGTEAFF. The DNA for the CDR3 is TGTGCCAGCAGCTCCCACAGGGGGACTGAAGCTTTCTTT. The variable domain in full, completed from reference TRBV7-3 and TRBJ1-1, reads GAGVSQTPSNKVTEKGKYVELRCDPISGHTALYWYRQSLGQGPEFLIYFQGTGAADDSGLPNDRFFAVRPEGSVSTLKIQRTERGDSAVYLCASSSHRGTEAFFGQGTRLTVV.

The J gene is TRBJ2-3, the V gene TRBV5-1, with TRBD2 identical over 9 bases. This CDR3 is built from 16 residues. V lost 5 bases to trimming and J lost 4 bases; unmatched junction nucleotides: 11. Germline V CDR1 and CDR2: SGHRS, YFSETQ. The CDR3 region is CASSMLSGGWADTQYF. For the CDR3, the DNA is TGCGCCAGCAGTATGCTAAGCGGGGGGTGGGCAGATACGCAGTATTTT.

As DNA, the CDR3 is TGTGCCAGCAGCCTACTAGCGGGAGGGCCAAAAGAGACCCAGTACTTC. Its protein is CASSLLAGGPKETQYF. V gene TRBV27 combines with J gene TRBJ2-5; 13 bases are a match to TRBD2. The V and J ends lost 6 bases and 3 bases, in that order; junction bases with no gene match: 7. This CDR3 is 16 amino acids long. Germline-derived CDR1 and CDR2 are MNHEY and SMNVEV (reference sequence).

This CDR3 reads CASSLVPALVPDVYGYTF. Here the CDR3 DNA reads TGTGCCAGCAGCTTGGTTCCGGCTCTGGTACCTGACGTCTATGGCTACACCTTC. The genes are TRBV5-6 and TRBJ1-2; D uncertain. Trimming removed 0 bases at V and 4 bases at J, with 22 bases between. Germline V gene lookup returns CDR1 SGHDT and CDR2 YYEEEE. The CDR3 sequence is 18 residues long.

The CDR3 region has the DNA TGTGCCAGCCGAGCCGGGGGATCCTACAATGAGCAGTTCTTC. Translation gives CASRAGGSYNEQFF. The chain employs TRBV28 and TRBJ2-1; the D gene is possibly TRBD2 (6 bases). V lost 8 bases and J 1 base, leaving 12 bases between the germline ends. This CDR3 region has 14 residues. Germline V lookup: CDR1 MDHEN, CDR2 SYDVKM.

The V gene is TRBV7-3, the J gene TRBJ1-1; D is ambiguous. CDR3 length: 14 residues. The V end was cut by 5 bases, the J end by 4 bases, with 14 bases between. In germline, CDR1 is SGHTA, CDR2 FQGTGA. CDR3 region: CASSREPGSTEAFF. CDR3 bases: TGTGCCAGCAGCCGCGAGCCGGGGAGCACTGAAGCTTTCTTT.

The rearrangement joins TRBV7-3 to TRBJ1-2, with D possibly being TRBD1 (5 bases). In germline, CDR1 is SGHTA, CDR2 FQGTGA. The CDR3 runs to 13 residues. Trimming cost V 4 bases and J 8 bases, with 14 bases left between them. The CDR3 reads CASSSQGSRGYTF. The CDR3 nucleotides are TGTGCCAGCAGCTCCCAGGGAAGTCGGGGCTACACCTTC.

This chain links TRBV7-2 with TRBJ2-7; D is possibly TRBD2 (5 bases). In germline, CDR1 is SGHTA, CDR2 FQGNSA. The V end was cut by 5 bases, the J end by 4 bases, with 6 bases between. This CDR3 is 11 amino acids long. The CDR3 region has the DNA TGTGCCAGCAGCCGAGGGTACGAGCAGTACTTC. Amino acids: CASSRGYEQYF.

The chain recombines TRBV7-9 with TRBJ2-7, with D tentatively TRBD1 (6 bases). The CDR3 is 14 amino acids. The ends were cut back, 2 bases at V and 2 bases at J, with 10 bases in the middle. The germline gives CDR1 SEHNR, CDR2 FQNEAQ (reference sequence). CDR3 protein: CASSLMGAPYEQYF. In DNA, the CDR3 is TGTGCCAGCAGCTTAATGGGGGCACCCTACGAGCAGTACTTC. The complete variable domain, with remaining parts taken from reference TRBV7-9 and TRBJ2-7, reads DTGVSQNPRHKITKRGQNVTFRCDPISEHNRLYWYRQTLGQGPEFLTYFQNEAQLEKSRLLSDRFSAERPKGSFSTLEIQRTEQGDSAMYLCASSLMGAPYEQYFGPGTRLTVT.

The chain is built from TRBV25-1 and TRBJ2-5, with TRBD2 matching 7 bases. The CDR3 length is 13 residues. Trimming removed 6 bases from V and 4 bases from J; junction bases left unmatched: 5. The germline gives CDR1 MGHDK, CDR2 SYGVNS. CDR3 residues: CASRAGPGETQYF. The CDR3 DNA follows: TGTGCCAGCAGAGCGGGGCCCGGAGAGACCCAGTACTTC.

This chain joins TRBV7-9 and TRBJ1-4; D remains unclear. Trimming stripped 0 bases from V and 8 bases from J, with 10 bases between. This CDR3 comprises 14 residues. Germline CDR1 reads SEHNR; CDR2 reads FQNEAQ (reference sequence). CDR3 region: CASSLAADQEKLFF. The CDR3 bases are TGTGCCAGCAGCTTAGCGGCTGACCAGGAAAAACTGTTTTTT.

The chain joins TRBV6-6 to TRBJ1-1, with D possibly matching TRBD1 (5 bases). Trimming removed 6 bases at V and 4 bases at J, with 12 bases between. The germline V gene encodes CDR1 MNHNY and CDR2 SVGAGI (reference sequence). CDR3 length: 13 residues. CDR3 nucleotides: TGTGCCAGCAGGGGACGCGGGGGCACTGAAGCTTTCTTT. The encoded protein is CASRGRGGTEAFF.

For the CDR3, the DNA is TGTGCCAGCAGTGCCAGGACAGGGATGAATTCACCCCTCCACTTT. Translation: CASSARTGMNSPLHF. J is TRBJ1-6 and V is TRBV2, with 8 bases matching TRBD1. The V gene end was trimmed by 4 bases and the J gene end by 7 bases; junction bases not matched to a gene: 6. Per germline, CDR1 SNHLY and CDR2 FYNNEI. The CDR3 runs 15 residues. Full variable domain (missing parts from reference TRBV2 and TRBJ1-6): EPEVTQTPSHQVTQMGQEVILRCVPISNHLYFYWYRQILGQKVEFLVSFYNNEISEKSEIFDDQFSVERPDGSNFTLKIRSTKLEDSAMYFCASSARTGMNSPLHFGNGTRLTVT.

V usage is TRBV7-9 and J usage is TRBJ1-2, with D unclear. CDR1 and CDR2 (germline): SEHNR, FQNEAQ (reference sequence). The CDR3 runs 13 residues. The V end was cut by 7 bases, the J end by 8 bases, with 17 bases between. CDR3: CASTHGLSNGYTF. The DNA of the CDR3 is TGTGCCAGCACCCATGGGCTTTCAAACGGCTACACCTTC.